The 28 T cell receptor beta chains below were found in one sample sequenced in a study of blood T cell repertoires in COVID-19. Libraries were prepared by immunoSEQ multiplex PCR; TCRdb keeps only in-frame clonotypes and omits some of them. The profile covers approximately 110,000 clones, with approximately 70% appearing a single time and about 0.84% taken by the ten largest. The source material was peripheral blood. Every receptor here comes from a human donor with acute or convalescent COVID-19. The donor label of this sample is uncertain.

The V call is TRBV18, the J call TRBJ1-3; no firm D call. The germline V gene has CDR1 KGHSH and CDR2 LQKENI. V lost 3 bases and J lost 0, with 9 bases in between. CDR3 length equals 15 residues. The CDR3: CASSPSVISGNTIYF. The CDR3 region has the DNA TGTGCCAGCTCACCTTCAGTTATCTCTGGAAACACCATATATTTT.

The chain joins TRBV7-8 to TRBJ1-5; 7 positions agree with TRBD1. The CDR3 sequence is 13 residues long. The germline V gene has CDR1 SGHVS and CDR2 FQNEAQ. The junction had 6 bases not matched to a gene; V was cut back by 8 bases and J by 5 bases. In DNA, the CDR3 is TGTGCCAGCTGTGACAGGGTGGATCAGCCCCAGCATTTT. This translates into CASCDRVDQPQHF.

The CDR3 DNA reads TGTGCCAGCAGTTCAGGGGGTAGCACAGATACGCAGTATTTT. This translates into CASSSGGSTDTQYF. The rearrangement joins TRBV6-6 to TRBJ2-3; TRBD1 matches at 7 bases. V trimming: 4 bases; J trimming: 0 bases; junction bases outside the gene matches: 1. From germline, CDR1 is MNHNY and CDR2 SVGAGI (reference sequence). This CDR3 spans 14 amino acids.

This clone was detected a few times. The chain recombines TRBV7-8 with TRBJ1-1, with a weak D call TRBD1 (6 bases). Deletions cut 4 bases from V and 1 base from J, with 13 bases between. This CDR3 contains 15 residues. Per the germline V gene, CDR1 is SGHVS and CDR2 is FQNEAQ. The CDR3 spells CASSSGTWPNTEAFF. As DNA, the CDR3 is TGTGCCAGCAGCTCAGGGACATGGCCGAACACTGAAGCTTTCTTT.

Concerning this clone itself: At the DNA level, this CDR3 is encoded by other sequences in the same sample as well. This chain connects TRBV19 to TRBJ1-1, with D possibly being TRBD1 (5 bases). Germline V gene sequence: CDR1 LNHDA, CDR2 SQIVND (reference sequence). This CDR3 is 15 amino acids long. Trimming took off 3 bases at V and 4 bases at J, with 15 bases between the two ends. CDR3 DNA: TGTGCCAGTAGTATTCGGCCAGGGCTTGGCACTGAAGCTTTCTTT. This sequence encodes CASSIRPGLGTEAFF.

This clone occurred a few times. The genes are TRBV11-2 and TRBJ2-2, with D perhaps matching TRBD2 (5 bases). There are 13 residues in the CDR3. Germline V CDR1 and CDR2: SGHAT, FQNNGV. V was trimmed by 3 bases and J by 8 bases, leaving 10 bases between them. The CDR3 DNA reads TGTGCCAGCAGCTTCATCGGCGGGGGGGAGCTGTTTTTT. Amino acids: CASSFIGGGELFF.

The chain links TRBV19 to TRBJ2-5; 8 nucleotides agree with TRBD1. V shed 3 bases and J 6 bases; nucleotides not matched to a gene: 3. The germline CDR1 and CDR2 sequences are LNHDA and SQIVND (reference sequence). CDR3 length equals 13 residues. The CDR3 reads CASSMDRVKTQYF. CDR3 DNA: TGTGCCAGTAGTATGGACAGGGTGAAGACCCAGTACTTC. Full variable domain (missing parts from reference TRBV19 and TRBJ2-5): DGGITQSPKYLFRKEGQNVTLSCEQNLNHDAMYWYRQDPGQGLRLIYYSQIVNDFQKGDIAEGYSVSREKKESFPLTVTSAQKNPTAFYLCASSMDRVKTQYFGPGTRLLVL.

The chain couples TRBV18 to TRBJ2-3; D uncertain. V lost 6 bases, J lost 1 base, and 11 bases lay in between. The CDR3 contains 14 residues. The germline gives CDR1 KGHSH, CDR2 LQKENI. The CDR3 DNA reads TGTGCCAGCTCCCTGACTCGGGGCACAGATACGCAGTATTTT. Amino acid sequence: CASSLTRGTDTQYF.

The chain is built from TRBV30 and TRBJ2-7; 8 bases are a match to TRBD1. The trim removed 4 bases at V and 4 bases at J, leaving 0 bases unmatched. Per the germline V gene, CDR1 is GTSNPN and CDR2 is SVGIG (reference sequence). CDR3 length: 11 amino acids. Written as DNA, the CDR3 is TGTGCCTGGAACAGGGGGTACGAGCAGTACTTC. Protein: CAWNRGYEQYF.

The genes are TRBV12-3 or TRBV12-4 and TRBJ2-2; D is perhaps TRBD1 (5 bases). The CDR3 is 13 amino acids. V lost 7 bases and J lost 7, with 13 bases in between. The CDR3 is CASTLGAIGELFF. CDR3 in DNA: TGTGCCAGCACCCTTGGGGCTATCGGGGAGCTGTTTTTT.

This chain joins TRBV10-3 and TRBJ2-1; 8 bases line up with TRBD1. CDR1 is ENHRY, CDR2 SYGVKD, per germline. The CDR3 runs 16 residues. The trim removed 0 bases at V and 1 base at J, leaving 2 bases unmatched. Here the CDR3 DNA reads TGTGCCATCAGTGAGTCGACAGGGGTGTCCTACAATGAGCAGTTCTTC. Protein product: CAISESTGVSYNEQFF.

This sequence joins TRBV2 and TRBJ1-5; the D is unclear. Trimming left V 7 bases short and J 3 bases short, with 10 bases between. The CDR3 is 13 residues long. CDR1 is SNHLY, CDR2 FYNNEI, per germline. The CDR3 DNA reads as TGTGCCAGCAACCAGGAACTCAATCAGCCCCAGCATTTT. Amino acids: CASNQELNQPQHF.

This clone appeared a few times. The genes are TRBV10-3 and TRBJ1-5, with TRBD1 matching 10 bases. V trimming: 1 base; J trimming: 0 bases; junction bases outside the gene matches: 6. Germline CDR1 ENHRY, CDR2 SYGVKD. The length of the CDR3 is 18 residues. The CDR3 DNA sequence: TGTGCCATCAGTGAGTGGGGGACAGGGGAATATAGCAATCAGCCCCAGCATTTT. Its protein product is CAISEWGTGEYSNQPQHF.

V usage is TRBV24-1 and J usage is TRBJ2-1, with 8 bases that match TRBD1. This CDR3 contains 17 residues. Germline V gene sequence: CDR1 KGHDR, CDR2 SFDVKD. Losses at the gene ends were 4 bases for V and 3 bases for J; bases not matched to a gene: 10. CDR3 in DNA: TGTGCCACCAGTGACCCGGACAGGGAAAGGTACTACAATGAGCAGTTCTTC. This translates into CATSDPDRERYYNEQFF.

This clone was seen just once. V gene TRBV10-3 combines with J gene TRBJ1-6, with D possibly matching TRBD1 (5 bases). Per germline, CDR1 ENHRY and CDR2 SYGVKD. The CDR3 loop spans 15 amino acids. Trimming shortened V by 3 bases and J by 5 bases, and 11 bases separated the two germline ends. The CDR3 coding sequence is TGTGCCATCAGTGACCGGTCCAGGGATAATTCACCCCTCCACTTT. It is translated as CAISDRSRDNSPLHF.

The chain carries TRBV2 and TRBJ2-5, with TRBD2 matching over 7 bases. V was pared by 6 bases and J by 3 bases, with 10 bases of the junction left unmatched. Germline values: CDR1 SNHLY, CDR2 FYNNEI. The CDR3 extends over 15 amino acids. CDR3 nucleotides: TGTGCCAGCAGCACCAGCGGGGCTGGGAAAGAGACCCAGTACTTC. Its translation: CASSTSGAGKETQYF.

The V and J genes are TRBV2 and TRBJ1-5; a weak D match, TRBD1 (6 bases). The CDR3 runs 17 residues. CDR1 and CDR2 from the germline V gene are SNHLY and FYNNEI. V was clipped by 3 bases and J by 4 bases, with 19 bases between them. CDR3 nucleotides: TGTGCCAGCAGTGATGCCGGGACAAGAGCTGGAAATCAGCCCCAGCATTTT. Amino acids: CASSDAGTRAGNQPQHF.

The DNA for the CDR3 is TGCGCCAGCAGCTTGGACGGACAGGGGCCAATGGGCTACACCTTC. Protein: CASSLDGQGPMGYTF. V is TRBV5-1 and J is TRBJ1-2, with TRBD1 identical over 9 bases. The CDR3 extends over 15 amino acids. Trimming at V came to 0 bases and at J to 8 bases, leaving 8 bases not matched to a gene. The germline V gene has CDR1 SGHRS and CDR2 YFSETQ.

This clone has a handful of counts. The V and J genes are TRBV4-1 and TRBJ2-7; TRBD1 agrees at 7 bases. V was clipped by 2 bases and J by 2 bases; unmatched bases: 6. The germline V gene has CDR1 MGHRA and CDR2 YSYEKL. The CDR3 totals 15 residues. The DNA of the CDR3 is TGCGCCAGCAGCCAACCCGGGACAGCAACCTACGAGCAGTACTTC. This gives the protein CASSQPGTATYEQYF.

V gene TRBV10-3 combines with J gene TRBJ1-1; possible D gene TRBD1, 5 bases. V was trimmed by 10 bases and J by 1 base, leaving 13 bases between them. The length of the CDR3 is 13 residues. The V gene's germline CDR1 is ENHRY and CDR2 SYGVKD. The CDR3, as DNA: TGTGCCAATTCAGGACACCCGAACACTGAAGCTTTCTTT. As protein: CANSGHPNTEAFF.

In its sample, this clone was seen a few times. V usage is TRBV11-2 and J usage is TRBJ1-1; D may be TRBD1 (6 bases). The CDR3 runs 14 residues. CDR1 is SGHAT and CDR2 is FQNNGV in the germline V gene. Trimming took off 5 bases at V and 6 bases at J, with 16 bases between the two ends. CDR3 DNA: TGTGCCAGCAGCCACAACAAACAGGGATCTGAAGCTTTCTTT. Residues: CASSHNKQGSEAFF. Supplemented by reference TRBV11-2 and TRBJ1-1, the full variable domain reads EAGVAQSPRYKIIEKRQSVAFWCNPISGHATLYWYQQILGQGPKLLIQFQNNGVVDDSQLPKDRFSAERLKGVDSTLKIQPAKLEDSAVYLCASSHNKQGSEAFFGQGTRLTVV.

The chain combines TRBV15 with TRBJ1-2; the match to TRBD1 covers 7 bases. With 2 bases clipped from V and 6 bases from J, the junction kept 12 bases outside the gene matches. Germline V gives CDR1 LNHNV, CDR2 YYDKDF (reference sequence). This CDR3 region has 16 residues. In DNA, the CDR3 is TGTGCCACCAGCAGAAGCAACAGGGGAGGATTGGATGGCTACACCTTC. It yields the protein CATSRSNRGGLDGYTF.

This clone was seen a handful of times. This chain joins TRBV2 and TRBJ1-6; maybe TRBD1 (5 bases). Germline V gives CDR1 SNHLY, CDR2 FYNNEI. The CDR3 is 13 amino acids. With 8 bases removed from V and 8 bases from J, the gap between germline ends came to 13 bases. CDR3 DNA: TGTGCCAGCGTTACGGACAACTATTCACCCCTCCACTTT. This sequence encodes CASVTDNYSPLHF.

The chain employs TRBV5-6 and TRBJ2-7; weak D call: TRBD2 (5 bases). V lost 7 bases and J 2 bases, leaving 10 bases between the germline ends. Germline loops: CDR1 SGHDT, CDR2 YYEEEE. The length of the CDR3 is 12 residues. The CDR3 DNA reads TGTGCCAGCCATACCGGGACCTACGAGCAGTACTTC. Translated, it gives CASHTGTYEQYF.

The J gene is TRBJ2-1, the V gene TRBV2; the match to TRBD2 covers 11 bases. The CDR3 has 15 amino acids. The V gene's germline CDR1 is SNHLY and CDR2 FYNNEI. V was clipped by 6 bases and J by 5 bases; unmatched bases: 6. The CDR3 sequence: CASRPGLAVNNEQFF. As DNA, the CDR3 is TGTGCCAGCAGACCGGGACTAGCGGTAAACAATGAGCAGTTCTTC.

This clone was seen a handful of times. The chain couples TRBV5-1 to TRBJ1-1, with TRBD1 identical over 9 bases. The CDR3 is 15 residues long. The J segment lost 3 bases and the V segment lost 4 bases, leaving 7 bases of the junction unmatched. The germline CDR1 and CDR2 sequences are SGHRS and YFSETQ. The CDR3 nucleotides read TGCGCCAGCAGCATATCGACAGGGGGGGACACTGAAGCTTTCTTT. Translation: CASSISTGGDTEAFF.

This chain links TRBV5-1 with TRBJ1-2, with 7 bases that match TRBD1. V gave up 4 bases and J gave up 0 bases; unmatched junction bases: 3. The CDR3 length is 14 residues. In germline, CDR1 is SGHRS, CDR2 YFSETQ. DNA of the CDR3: TGCGCCAGCAGCCCCGGACAGGCTAACTATGGCTACACCTTC. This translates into CASSPGQANYGYTF.

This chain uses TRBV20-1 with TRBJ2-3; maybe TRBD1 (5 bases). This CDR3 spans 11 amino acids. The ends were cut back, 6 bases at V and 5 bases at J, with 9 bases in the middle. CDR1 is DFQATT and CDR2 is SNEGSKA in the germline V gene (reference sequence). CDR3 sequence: CSAERGDTQYF. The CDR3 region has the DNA TGCAGTGCAGAAAGGGGAGATACGCAGTATTTT.